This TCR beta chain was observed in a study of blood T cell repertoires in COVID-19. On the study more broadly: Italy, Spain and the United States were the sources of the convalescent and acute COVID-19 samples. Sample material is recorded as cDNA or gDNA derived from T cells, B-cell-depleted T cells, or PBMCs.

This CDR3 has 15 residues. Germline V gene lookup returns CDR1 SGHRS and CDR2 YFSETQ. Between the trimmed V and J ends, which lost 0 bases and 0 bases, there was a span of 7 bases. Produced via immunoSEQ multiplex PCR; TCRdb's table is partial and in-frame only. The sample gives 25,000 to 30,000 clones, around 91% of which show up once; roughly 9.1% is in the top ten. Sequenced sample: peripheral blood. The TCR originated in a man aged 55-75 years with acute or convalescent COVID-19. This chain uses TRBV5-1 with TRBJ2-1; D ambiguous. The chain's CDR3 is CASSLVTSSYNEQFF. The DNA for the CDR3 is TGCGCCAGCAGCTTGGTAACAAGCTCCTACAATGAGCAGTTCTTC.